This passage covers 16 T cell receptor beta chains from one sample sequenced in a study of post-analysis software for immune sequencing data. Prepared TCR beta cDNA libraries contained unique molecular identifiers. TCRdb fed the PCR reads into MiXCR, producing one record per CDR3 protein. The sample lists roughly 800,000 distinct CDR3 sequences; around 27% were seen once. Study-level findings and limits: TRBV5-6, TRBV5-1 and TRBV20-1 belonged to a set of a few TRBV segments that were more frequent in patients than controls.

Which antigens these TCRs recognize remains unknown. The specimen sequenced was blood. These TCRs come from a girl aged 10-17 years with multiple sclerosis.

This chain joins TRBV5-1 and TRBJ1-2, with no clear D. The CDR3 spans 14 residues. Trimming shortened V by 0 bases and J by 3 bases, and 9 bases separated the two germline ends. In germline, CDR1 is SGHRS, CDR2 YFSETQ. The CDR3 sequence is CASSLAFLDYGYTF. In DNA form, the CDR3 reads TGCGCCAGCAGCTTGGCCTTTTTAGACTATGGCTACACCTTC.

This chain links TRBV18 with TRBJ2-1; D is undetermined. The CDR3 extends over 14 amino acids. The ends were cut back, 2 bases at V and 3 bases at J, with 8 bases in the middle. Germline V gene lookup returns CDR1 KGHSH and CDR2 LQKENI. The CDR3 sequence: CASSPDWLYNEQFF. The CDR3 DNA reads TGTGCCAGCTCACCAGACTGGCTCTACAATGAGCAGTTCTTC.

This clonotype occurred many times. CDR3 DNA sequence: TGCAGTGCTACTTTAGGGACAGGACGCTATGGCTACACCTTC. Translation gives CSATLGTGRYGYTF. V gene TRBV20-1 combines with J gene TRBJ1-2; 8 bases fit TRBD1. Germline-derived CDR1 and CDR2 are DFQATT and SNEGSKA (reference sequence). Losses at the gene ends were 4 bases for V and 4 bases for J; bases not matched to a gene: 8. The CDR3 is 14 amino acids.

V and J are TRBV20-1 and TRBJ2-7; possibly TRBD1 for D (6 bases). The CDR3 loop spans 14 amino acids. The germline CDR1 and CDR2 sequences are DFQATT and SNEGSKA (reference sequence). V lost 0 bases to trimming and J lost 2 bases, with 11 bases between them. The CDR3 loop reads CSARDLGAPYEQYF. In nucleotides, the CDR3 is TGCAGTGCTAGAGATTTGGGGGCACCCTACGAGCAGTACTTC.

The V call is TRBV27, the J call TRBJ1-1; D is unresolved. Germline V gene lookup returns CDR1 MNHEY and CDR2 SMNVEV (reference sequence). Trimming shortened V by 3 bases and J by 9 bases, and 8 bases separated the two germline ends. This CDR3 spans 11 amino acids. CDR3 sequence reads: CASSLELQAFF. The CDR3 DNA reads TGTGCCAGCAGTTTGGAACTCCAAGCTTTCTTT.

This chain uses TRBV10-3 with TRBJ1-1; D call uncertain. V lost 2 bases, J lost 8 bases, and 9 bases lay in between. CDR3 length equals 12 residues. Germline loops: CDR1 ENHRY, CDR2 SYGVKD. The CDR3 spells CAISEIGREAFF. CDR3 sequence (DNA): TGTGCCATCAGTGAGATCGGACGGGAAGCTTTCTTT.

CDR3 in DNA: TGTGCCAGCAGTTTCGGGCACCGAGAGACCCAGTACTTC. Its translation is CASSFGHRETQYF. The chain has TRBV7-9 and TRBJ2-5; D unclear. Germline V CDR1 and CDR2: SEHNR, FQNEAQ (reference sequence). This CDR3 is 13 amino acids long. Trimming took off 6 bases at V and 4 bases at J, with 12 bases between the two ends. Filled out from reference TRBV7-9 and TRBJ2-5, the complete variable domain reads DTGVSQNPRHKITKRGQNVTFRCDPISEHNRLYWYRQTLGQGPEFLTYFQNEAQLEKSRLLSDRFSAERPKGSFSTLEIQRTEQGDSAMYLCASSFGHRETQYFGPGTRLLVL.

This clonotype was counted ten times or more. The V and J genes are TRBV12-3 or TRBV12-4 and TRBJ2-7; D is perhaps TRBD1 or TRBD2 (5 bases each). V lost 5 bases to trimming and J lost 5 bases, with 22 bases between them. This CDR3 has 16 amino acids. CDR3: CASSPPWGYPSNEQYF. The CDR3 coding sequence is TGTGCCAGCAGTCCCCCCTGGGGGTACCCATCTAACGAGCAGTACTTC.

This clonotype was counted only a few times. The chain employs TRBV29-1 and TRBJ2-5; the D gene is possibly TRBD2 (6 bases). Looked up from germline, CDR1 is SQVTM and CDR2 is ANQGSEA. The V end lost 6 bases, the J end lost 4 bases, and 12 bases lay between the germline ends. This CDR3 is built from 12 residues. CDR3 coding DNA: TGCAGCGTCCTTATGGGGGGAGAGACCCAGTACTTC. This gives the protein CSVLMGGETQYF. Complete variable domain (other parts from reference TRBV29-1 and TRBJ2-5): SAVISQKPSRDICQRGTSLTIQCQVDSQVTMMFWYRQQPGQSLTLIATANQGSEATYESGFVIDKFPISRPNLTFSTLTVSNMSPEDSSIYLCSVLMGGETQYFGPGTRLLVL.

This clonotype was seen a handful of times. The chain links TRBV12-3 or TRBV12-4 to TRBJ2-4, with D hard to call. With 0 bases removed from V and 11 bases from J, the gap between germline ends came to 8 bases. This CDR3 comprises 12 residues. The CDR3 DNA follows: TGTGCCAGCAGTTTAGCCCAATTCCTTCAGTACTTC. The encoded protein is CASSLAQFLQYF.

This chain connects TRBV20-1 to TRBJ2-1; unclear D gene. The length of the CDR3 is 16 residues. Germline CDR1 DFQATT, CDR2 SNEGSKA (reference sequence). Deletions cut 0 bases from V and 7 bases from J, with 19 bases between. CDR3 nucleotide sequence: TGCAGTGCTAGAGATAGGGTCCTCACGATTCGGAATGAGCAGTTCTTC. Encoded protein: CSARDRVLTIRNEQFF.

In this sample, this clonotype turned up many times. The chain joins TRBV5-5 to TRBJ2-1; the match to TRBD2 covers 7 bases. Germline CDR1 and CDR2: SGHKS and YYEKEE (reference sequence). The V segment lost 0 bases and the J segment 9 bases; nucleotides outside the gene matches: 3. CDR3 length: 13 residues. This CDR3 reads CASSLASGAEQFF. The CDR3 region has the DNA TGTGCCAGCAGCTTGGCCAGCGGGGCTGAGCAGTTCTTC.

The sample holds a few counts of this clonotype. J is TRBJ2-7 and V is TRBV20-1; perhaps TRBD2 as D (6 bases). The germline CDR1 and CDR2 sequences are DFQATT and SNEGSKA (reference sequence). Between the trimmed V and J ends, which lost 5 bases and 3 bases, there was a span of 14 bases. CDR3 length equals 13 residues. The CDR3 DNA reads as TGCAGTGCTCCTGCGGAGGGCCTCTACGAGCAGTACTTC. It translates to CSAPAEGLYEQYF.

The chain employs TRBV11-2 and TRBJ1-4; D unresolved. CDR1 is SGHAT, CDR2 FQNNGV, per germline. This CDR3 spans 15 amino acids. Trimming stripped 2 bases from V and 0 bases from J, with 7 bases between. In DNA form, the CDR3 reads TGTGCCAGCAGCTTAAACCCCTCAACTAATGAAAAACTGTTTTTT. Its translation is CASSLNPSTNEKLFF.

The CDR3 DNA is TGCAGCGTATCAGACAGGGGGCGAACCAAAAACATTCAGTACTTC. This sequence encodes CSVSDRGRTKNIQYF. The chain uses TRBV29-1 and TRBJ2-4, with 10 bases fitting TRBD1. The CDR3 spans 15 residues. With 6 bases clipped from V and 2 bases from J, the junction kept 7 bases outside the gene matches. The germline V gene encodes CDR1 SQVTM and CDR2 ANQGSEA.

This chain joins TRBV6-6 and TRBJ1-1, with D unresolved. The CDR3 is 15 residues long. Trimming pared 6 bases from V and 3 bases from J, leaving 17 bases between. Germline V gives CDR1 MNHNY, CDR2 SVGAGI (reference sequence). CDR3 sequence (DNA): TGTGCCAGCAGCTACCCCCGGGGAACTGACACTGAAGCTTTCTTT. Translation gives CASSYPRGTDTEAFF.